Listed below are T cell receptor beta chains from one sample, sequenced in a study of cytomegalovirus exposure and HLA in healthy donors. Libraries were prepared by immunoSEQ multiplex PCR; TCRdb keeps only in-frame clonotypes and omits some of them. The sample carries some 140,000 clones, approximately 61% recorded once. Sequenced input: PBMCs. All receptors come from a woman aged 40 to 50 in good health and CMV-seronegative. Both conserved end residues are part of each CDR3. D genes are given only for firm matches. Size tells how often a clone was seen (once, few, many) or the class of an expanded clone, and some rows leave it out.

NA,TRBD1,TRBV7-9,TRBJ1-4,CASSLETWAGGGEKLFF,TGTGCCAGCAGCTTAGAAACCTGGGCAGGGGGCGGTGAAAAACTGTTTTTT
NA,NA,TRBV15,TRBJ2-7,CATSSEDSTYEQYF,TGTGCCACCAGCAGTGAGGACAGCACCTACGAGCAGTACTTC
NA,NA,TRBV27,TRBJ2-5,CASSTRHGTQYF,TGTGCCAGCAGTACCCGACACGGGACCCAGTACTTC
NA,NA,TRBV13,TRBJ1-5,CASSLLGSNQPQHF,TGTGCCAGCAGCTTACTAGGTTCCAATCAGCCCCAGCATTTT
NA,NA,TRBV7-2,TRBJ1-1,CASSLSGVVNTEAFF,TGTGCCAGCAGCTTATCCGGGGTTGTGAACACTGAAGCTTTCTTT
NA,NA,TRBV7-3,TRBJ2-6,CASSSRGTGANVLTF,TGTGCCAGCAGCAGCCGGGGGACTGGGGCCAACGTCCTGACTTTC
few,TRBD1,TRBV5-1,TRBJ2-1,CASSWTGSEQFF,TGCGCCAGCAGCTGGACAGGGTCTGAGCAGTTCTTC
once,NA,TRBV2,TRBJ2-7,CASSESGEQYF,TGTGCCAGCAGTGAATCAGGCGAGCAGTACTTC
once,TRBD1,TRBV5-1,TRBJ2-7,CASSGGTGVAYEQYF,TGCGCCAGCAGCGGCGGGACAGGGGTTGCCTACGAGCAGTACTTC
NA,NA,TRBV7-3,TRBJ1-1,CASSLNPGWDTEAFF,TGTGCCAGCAGCTTAAACCCGGGGTGGGACACTGAAGCTTTCTTT
NA,TRBD1,TRBV7-3,TRBJ2-3,CASSSFGQGAGDTQYF,TGTGCCAGCAGCTCGTTCGGACAGGGGGCAGGAGATACGCAGTATTTT
NA,TRBD2,TRBV27,TRBJ2-3,CASSLLGLIVSTDTQYF,TGTGCCAGCAGTTTATTGGGACTAATTGTCTCCACAGATACGCAGTATTTT
few,TRBD1,TRBV6-5,TRBJ1-2,CASSYSRQGPYGYTF,TGTGCCAGCAGTTACTCCAGACAGGGACCCTATGGCTACACCTTC
NA,NA,TRBV6-5,TRBJ1-1,CASSYGGDTEAFF,TGTGCCAGCAGCTACGGGGGGGACACTGAAGCTTTCTTT
few,TRBD1,TRBV2,TRBJ2-1,CASTTGGPYNEQFF,TGTGCCAGTACGACAGGGGGTCCCTACAATGAGCAGTTCTTC
NA,NA,TRBV5-1,TRBJ1-6,CASSLDSNSPLHF,TGCGCCAGCAGCTTGGATTCAAATTCACCCCTCCACTTT
few,TRBD2,TRBV29-1,TRBJ2-1,CSAPGTSGAPYNEQFF,TGCAGCGCCCCAGGGACTAGCGGGGCACCCTACAATGAGCAGTTCTTC
NA,NA,TRBV5-4,TRBJ2-1,CASSPQGGSSYNEQFF,TGTGCCAGCAGTCCTCAAGGAGGGAGCTCCTACAATGAGCAGTTCTTC
NA,TRBD1,TRBV10-2,TRBJ1-2,CASSESRFRTGDGYTF,TGCGCCAGCAGTGAGTCCCGATTTAGGACAGGGGATGGCTACACCTTC
few,NA,TRBV7-2,TRBJ1-2,CASSLDIGSLYF,TGTGCCAGCAGCTTAGATATCGGGAGCCTTTACTTC
once,TRBD2,TRBV7-2,TRBJ2-1,CASTSGLAGGPTEFF,TGTGCCAGCACCTCGGGACTAGCGGGGGGGCCGACCGAGTTCTTC
NA,TRBD2,TRBV5-6,TRBJ2-5,CASSLLRGAEETQYF,TGTGCCAGCAGCTTGTTGCGGGGGGCGGAAGAGACCCAGTACTTC
NA,NA,TRBV10-3,TRBJ1-2,CAISESSARTANYGYTF,TGTGCCATCAGTGAGTCCTCGGCCCGGACAGCTAACTATGGCTACACCTTC
NA,NA,TRBV6-5,TRBJ1-5,CASSFRENYSNQPQHF,TGTGCCAGCAGTTTCAGGGAAAACTATAGCAATCAGCCCCAGCATTTT
once,TRBD2,TRBV9,TRBJ2-2,CASSPHGAGGNTGELFF,TGTGCCAGCAGCCCCCACGGGGCGGGGGGTAACACCGGGGAGCTGTTTTTT
NA,NA,TRBV27,TRBJ2-3,CASSRGTVGGAQYF,TGTGCCAGCAGCCGCGGGACAGTCGGCGGGGCGCAGTATTTT
NA,NA,TRBV2,TRBJ1-5,CASSEQGQPQHF,TGTGCCAGCAGTGAGCAGGGTCAGCCCCAGCATTTT
NA,NA,TRBV7-9,TRBJ2-6,CASSLDYTGANVLTF,TGTGCCAGCAGCTTGGACTATACTGGGGCCAACGTCCTGACTTTC
NA,TRBD1,TRBV6-5,TRBJ1-2,CASSSGTGGGRGGYTF,TGTGCCAGCAGTTCCGGGACAGGGGGCGGGAGGGGCGGCTACACCTTC
once,NA,TRBV21-1,TRBJ1-2,CASSNGLYGYTF,TGTGCCAGCAGCAACGGACTCTATGGCTACACCTTC
few,NA,TRBV29-1,TRBJ2-2,CSVGYGNTGELFF,TGCAGCGTTGGGTACGGTAACACCGGGGAGCTGTTTTTT
NA,NA,TRBV2,TRBJ1-3,CASSEGQAGPLGNTIYF,TGTGCCAGCAGTGAAGGTCAGGCAGGGCCCCTTGGAAACACCATATATTTT
few,TRBD2,TRBV6-1,TRBJ2-7,CASSGNIRSGGGEQYF,TGTGCCAGCAGTGGAAACATCCGATCGGGGGGGGGCGAGCAGTACTTC
NA,NA,TRBV6-4,TRBJ1-1,CASSATGSNTEAFF,TGTGCCAGCAGTGCCACAGGGTCGAACACTGAAGCTTTCTTT
few,TRBD2,TRBV6-6,TRBJ2-5,CASSYSHGGAQETQYF,TGTGCCAGCAGTTACTCGCACGGGGGGGCCCAAGAGACCCAGTACTTC
NA,TRBD1,TRBV7-2,TRBJ2-7,CASSFDRGQAYEQYF,TGTGCCAGCAGTTTCGACAGGGGCCAAGCCTACGAGCAGTACTTC
NA,NA,TRBV7-9,TRBJ1-2,CASTIQGEGGYTF,TGTGCCAGCACCATTCAAGGAGAAGGTGGCTACACCTTC
once,TRBD1,TRBV30,TRBJ1-3,CAWTTGTGSGNTIYF,TGTGCCTGGACCACCGGGACAGGGTCTGGAAACACCATATATTTT
few,NA,TRBV5-1,TRBJ1-1,CASSLEVQGSTEAFF,TGCGCCAGCAGCTTGGAAGTGCAGGGGAGCACTGAAGCTTTCTTT
NA,NA,TRBV7-8,TRBJ1-1,CASSLALQPAMNTEAFF,TGTGCCAGCAGCTTAGCCCTACAGCCAGCTATGAACACTGAAGCTTTCTTT
NA,NA,TRBV29-1,TRBJ1-1,CSVDGPGTEAFF,TGCAGCGTTGATGGTCCGGGCACTGAAGCTTTCTTT
once,TRBD2,TRBV27,TRBJ2-7,CASGLAGVRYEQYF,TGTGCCAGCGGGCTAGCGGGGGTCCGCTACGAGCAGTACTTC
few,TRBD1,TRBV5-5,TRBJ1-4,CASSLVGVTGGEKLFF,TGTGCCAGCAGCTTGGTAGGGGTCACAGGGGGCGAAAAACTGTTTTTT
NA,NA,TRBV11-2,TRBJ2-5,CASSLGAGVGETQYF,TGTGCCAGCAGCTTAGGGGCCGGGGTGGGAGAGACCCAGTACTTC
NA,TRBD1,TRBV19,TRBJ1-2,CASSINRGVSYGYTF,TGTGCCAGTAGTATCAACAGGGGAGTGAGCTATGGCTACACCTTC
NA,NA,TRBV9,TRBJ1-6,CASSSSWGDSPLHF,TGTGCCAGCAGCTCGAGCTGGGGGGATTCACCCCTCCACTTT
once,NA,TRBV6-5,TRBJ2-3,CASSTRDNTDTQYF,TGTGCCAGCAGCACCCGGGACAACACAGATACGCAGTATTTT
NA,TRBD1,TRBV29-1,TRBJ1-1,CSVGTGGNTEAFF,TGCAGCGTTGGGACAGGGGGGAACACTGAAGCTTTCTTT
NA,TRBD1,TRBV7-2,TRBJ1-6,CASSIRTGWRTPLHF,TGTGCCAGCAGCATAAGGACAGGCTGGAGGACACCCCTCCACTTT